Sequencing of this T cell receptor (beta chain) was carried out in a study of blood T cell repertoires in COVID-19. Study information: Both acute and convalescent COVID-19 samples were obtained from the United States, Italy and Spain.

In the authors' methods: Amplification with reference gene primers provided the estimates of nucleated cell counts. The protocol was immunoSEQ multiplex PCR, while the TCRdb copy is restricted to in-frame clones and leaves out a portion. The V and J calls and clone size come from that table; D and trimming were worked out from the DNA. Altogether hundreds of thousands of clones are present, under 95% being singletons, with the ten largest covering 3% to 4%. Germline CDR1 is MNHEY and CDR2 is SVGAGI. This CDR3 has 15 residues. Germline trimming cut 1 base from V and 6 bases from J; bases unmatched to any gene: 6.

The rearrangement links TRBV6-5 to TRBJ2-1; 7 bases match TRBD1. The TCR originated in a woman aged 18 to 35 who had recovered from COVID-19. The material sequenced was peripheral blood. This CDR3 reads CASSYFTGVGNEQFF. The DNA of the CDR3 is TGTGCCAGCAGTTACTTTACAGGGGTGGGCAATGAGCAGTTCTTC.